The present T cell receptor beta chain was sequenced within a study of shared clonotypes between healthy human individuals. The data were produced by immunoSEQ multiplex PCR, yet TCRdb's version contains in-frame clones alone and is incomplete. The data contain 150,000 to 200,000 clones, 66% of them singletons. Concerning this clone: The same CDR3 can be traced to other DNA sequences in this sample.

V shed 4 bases and J shed 0 bases, with 4 bases lying between them. The CDR3 sequence is 12 residues long. Germline CDR1 SGHNT, CDR2 YYREEE (reference sequence). The chain is built from TRBV5-4 and TRBJ2-5, with D unclear. The sample comprised memory CD4+ T cells sorted from blood. Subset denoted: CD45RA-negative fraction. This receptor was taken from a man between 25 and 39 years old in good health. CDR3 sequence: CASSLDQETQYF. The CDR3 DNA follows: TGTGCCAGCAGCCTCGACCAAGAGACCCAGTACTTC.